The subject of this entry is one TCR beta chain. In the original workflow: Researchers report that nucleated cell counts were estimated from reference gene primer amplification. The method was immunoSEQ multiplex PCR; TCRdb's version includes in-frame clones alone and lacks a portion of them. That table furnishes V, J and clone size, whereas the DNA furnished D and trimming. Among roughly 200,000 clones listed, 85% were seen once. This sample is part of a study of blood T cell repertoires in COVID-19. Study details: Researchers got acute and convalescent COVID-19 samples from the United States, Italy and Spain.

Germline V gene sequence: CDR1 MNHEY, CDR2 SMNVEV (reference sequence). Trimming at V came to 1 base and at J to 2 bases, leaving 6 bases not matched to a gene. The CDR3 covers 16 residues. The genes are TRBV27 and TRBJ2-3, with 7 bases lining up with TRBD2. This receptor was obtained from a person in their 70s with COVID-19, enrolled during active disease. The source material was peripheral blood. The CDR3 loop is CASSLYSRGYTDTQYF. The CDR3 DNA sequence: TGTGCCAGCAGTTTATATTCGCGGGGGTACACAGATACGCAGTATTTT.